Following are 9 T cell receptor beta chains from one sample sequenced in a study of shared clonotypes between healthy human individuals. Only in-frame clones appear in the TCRdb table, and some are missing; sequencing was by immunoSEQ multiplex PCR. The sample holds more than 550,000 clones, over 55% seen once. Sequencing used memory CD4+ T cells sorted from blood. As to subset: CD45RA-negative fraction. The receptors originated from a woman in her twenties or thirties in good health.

The CDR3 sequence: CASSRSNTGELFF. The CDR3 nucleotides read TGTGCCAGCAGCAGATCGAACACCGGGGAGCTGTTTTTT. The chain employs TRBV7-9 and TRBJ2-2, with D hard to call. V lost 5 bases, J lost 0 bases, and 4 bases lay in between. The CDR3 has 13 residues. Germline V gene lookup returns CDR1 SEHNR and CDR2 FQNEAQ (reference sequence).

This clone was found many times. The J gene is TRBJ2-7, the V gene TRBV28; D is perhaps TRBD1 (6 bases). The CDR3 covers 15 residues. V lost 2 bases and J 3 bases, leaving 14 bases between the germline ends. Germline V CDR1 and CDR2: MDHEN, SYDVKM. CDR3: CASSLGGQLNYEQYF. The CDR3 DNA follows: TGTGCCAGCAGTTTAGGTGGACAGCTAAACTACGAGCAGTACTTC.

The V call is TRBV5-1, the J call TRBJ2-5, with 11 bases aligning to TRBD1. Trimming cost V 2 bases and J 2 bases; bases outside gene matches: 5. The CDR3 spans 16 residues. Germline loops: CDR1 SGHRS, CDR2 YFSETQ. CDR3 sequence reads: CASSFVGTGGQETQYF. For the CDR3, the DNA is TGCGCCAGCAGCTTCGTCGGGACAGGGGGTCAAGAGACCCAGTACTTC.

The CDR3 sequence is CASSANSNEKLFF. CDR3 bases: TGTGCCAGCAGTGCCAATTCTAATGAAAAACTGTTTTTT. The rearrangement links TRBV2 to TRBJ1-4; D remains unclear. V was shortened by 4 bases and J by 3 bases, with 6 bases between the two germline ends. This CDR3 is built from 13 residues. Germline assignment: CDR1 SNHLY and CDR2 FYNNEI.

The chain carries TRBV27 and TRBJ2-3; 10 bases agree with TRBD2. CDR1 MNHEY and CDR2 SMNVEV come from the germline V gene (reference sequence). The CDR3 totals 17 residues. Germline trimming cut 7 bases from V and 0 bases from J; bases unmatched to any gene: 10. Here the CDR3 reads CASTPESGRGSTDTQYF. Here the CDR3 DNA reads TGTGCCAGCACCCCGGAGAGCGGGAGGGGTAGCACAGATACGCAGTATTTT.

The J gene is TRBJ2-1, the V gene TRBV30, with D tentatively TRBD2 (5 bases). The CDR3 runs to 14 residues. Germline lookup yields CDR1 GTSNPN and CDR2 SVGIG (reference sequence). V was trimmed by 2 bases and J by 3 bases, leaving 11 bases between them. CDR3 nucleotides: TGTGCCTGGAGTCCCTCCCGGGGCTACAATGAGCAGTTCTTC. Translated, it gives CAWSPSRGYNEQFF.

The rearrangement joins TRBV20-1 to TRBJ1-2; no clear D gene. In germline, CDR1 is DFQATT, CDR2 SNEGSKA (reference sequence). CDR3 length: 11 residues. The V end lost 4 bases, the J end lost 4 bases, and 7 bases lay between the germline ends. The CDR3 DNA follows: TGCAGTGCTATCCCGAGCTATGGCTACACCTTC. Translated: CSAIPSYGYTF.

This chain uses TRBV28 with TRBJ1-5; D remains unclear. Germline V gene lookup returns CDR1 MDHEN and CDR2 SYDVKM. The CDR3 totals 18 residues. The V end lost 5 bases, the J end lost 2 bases, and 22 bases lay between the germline ends. This chain's CDR3 is CASSSLTGFLSGNQPQHF. CDR3 nucleotides: TGTGCCAGCAGTAGTCTGACGGGGTTTCTAAGTGGCAATCAGCCCCAGCATTTT.

Only a few counts were recorded for this clone. A read error may be the cause here, since a much bigger clone is one base away. Distinct nucleotide sequences in the sample also encode this CDR3. The chain combines TRBV20-1 with TRBJ1-1; no clear D gene. V was shortened by 3 bases and J by 8 bases, with 7 bases between the two germline ends. This CDR3 contains 10 residues. Germline CDR1 and CDR2: DFQATT and SNEGSKA (reference sequence). This CDR3 reads CSASETEAFF. CDR3 in DNA: TGCAGTGCTAGTGAGACAGAAGCTTTCTTT.